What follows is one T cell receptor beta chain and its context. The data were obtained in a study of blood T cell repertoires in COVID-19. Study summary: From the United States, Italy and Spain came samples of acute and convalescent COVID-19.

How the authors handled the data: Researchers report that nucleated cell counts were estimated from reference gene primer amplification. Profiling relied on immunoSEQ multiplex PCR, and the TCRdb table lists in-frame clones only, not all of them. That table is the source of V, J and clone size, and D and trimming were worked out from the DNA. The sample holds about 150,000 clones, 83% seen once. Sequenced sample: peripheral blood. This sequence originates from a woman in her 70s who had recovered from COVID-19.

DNA for the CDR3: TGCAGCGGTCAACTACCTCTCTATGGCTACACCTTC. Protein sequence: CSGQLPLYGYTF. The gene calls are TRBV29-1 and TRBJ1-2; D not resolved. This CDR3 region has 12 residues. The germline V gene encodes CDR1 SQVTM and CDR2 ANQGSEA. V lost 7 bases and J lost 4, with 13 bases in between.